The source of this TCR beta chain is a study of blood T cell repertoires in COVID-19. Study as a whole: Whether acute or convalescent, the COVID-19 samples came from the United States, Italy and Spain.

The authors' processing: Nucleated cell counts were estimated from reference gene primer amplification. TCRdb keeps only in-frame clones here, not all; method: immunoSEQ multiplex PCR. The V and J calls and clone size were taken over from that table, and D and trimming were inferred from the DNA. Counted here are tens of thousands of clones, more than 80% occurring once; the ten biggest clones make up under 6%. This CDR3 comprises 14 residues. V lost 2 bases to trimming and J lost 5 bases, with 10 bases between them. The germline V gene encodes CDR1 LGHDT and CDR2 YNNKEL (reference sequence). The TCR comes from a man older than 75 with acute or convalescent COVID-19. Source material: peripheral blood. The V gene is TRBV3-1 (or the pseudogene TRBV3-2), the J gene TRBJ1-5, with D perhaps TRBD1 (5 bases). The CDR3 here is CASSQRQSDQPQHF. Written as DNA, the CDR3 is TGTGCCAGCAGCCAACGACAGTCAGATCAGCCCCAGCATTTT.